The text below deals with one T cell receptor beta chain. What it binds is unknown. Between the trimmed V and J ends, which lost 6 bases and 4 bases, there was a span of 18 bases. The CDR3 loop spans 15 amino acids. In germline, CDR1 is MNHEY, CDR2 SVGAGI. The data derive from a study of blood T cells in healthy people across ages. Next came a second PCR, run for roughly 6 to 11 cycles, which used a sample-barcoded 5' primer along with a J-beta primer mix. MiXCR was run by TCRdb on the 5' RACE reads, yielding one entry per CDR3 protein. The repertoire consists of about 640,000 distinct CDR3 sequences, with under 65% occurring once and the leading ten covering around 37%. Notes on the study in general: Per million T cells, TCR beta diversity dropped roughly linearly as age increased. CMV infection status of these donors was not known. Long-lived donors exceeded aged donors in naive CD4+ cells and diversity.

Researchers isolated at least 7 million PBMCs per sample. This receptor was identified in a man aged 55 to 70 in good health. The chain uses TRBV6-5 and TRBJ1-2; tentatively, D is TRBD1 (6 bases). Material: blood. The CDR3 region has the DNA TGTGCCAGCAGAAAGGCCCCACAGGGCGGCTATGGCTACACCTTC. This encodes CASRKAPQGGYGYTF.